Each of the 3 T cell receptor beta chains below was sequenced from the same sample in a study of cytotoxic CD8 clonotypes in ibrutinib-treated CLL. The method was immunoSEQ multiplex PCR; TCRdb's version includes in-frame clones alone and lacks a portion of them. The sample gives about 300,000 clones, around 66% of which show up once; 5% to 6.5% is in the top ten. The source was PBMCs, collected after 36 months of ibrutinib treatment. These receptors were taken from a human donor with chronic lymphocytic leukemia.

This clone was seen more than once but under ten times. The chain is built from TRBV7-2 and TRBJ2-5, with D uncertain. This CDR3 has 12 amino acids. V was cut by 5 bases and J by 3 bases, with 7 bases left in between. Looked up from germline, CDR1 is SGHTA and CDR2 is FQGNSA. The CDR3 sequence is CASSPRKETQYF. The CDR3 coding sequence is TGTGCCAGCAGCCCCCGTAAAGAGACCCAGTACTTC.

The chain uses TRBV6-4 and TRBJ1-2; 8 nucleotides line up with TRBD1. In germline, CDR1 is MRHNA, CDR2 SNTAGT. The CDR3 loop spans 14 amino acids. Unmatched junction bases numbered 3, after V lost 2 bases and J lost 4 bases. The CDR3 protein is CASSDHRGVYGYTF. The DNA of the CDR3 is TGTGCCAGCAGTGACCACAGGGGGGTCTATGGCTACACCTTC.

The chain combines TRBV9 with TRBJ2-3; TRBD1 aligns across 9 bases. Germline-derived CDR1 and CDR2 are SGDLS and YYNGEE. The CDR3 spans 16 residues. Unmatched junction bases numbered 3, after V lost 0 bases and J lost 1 base. CDR3 sequence (DNA): TGTGCCAGCAGCGTAGTAGGGACAGGGCGCACAGATACGCAGTATTTT. Translation gives CASSVVGTGRTDTQYF.